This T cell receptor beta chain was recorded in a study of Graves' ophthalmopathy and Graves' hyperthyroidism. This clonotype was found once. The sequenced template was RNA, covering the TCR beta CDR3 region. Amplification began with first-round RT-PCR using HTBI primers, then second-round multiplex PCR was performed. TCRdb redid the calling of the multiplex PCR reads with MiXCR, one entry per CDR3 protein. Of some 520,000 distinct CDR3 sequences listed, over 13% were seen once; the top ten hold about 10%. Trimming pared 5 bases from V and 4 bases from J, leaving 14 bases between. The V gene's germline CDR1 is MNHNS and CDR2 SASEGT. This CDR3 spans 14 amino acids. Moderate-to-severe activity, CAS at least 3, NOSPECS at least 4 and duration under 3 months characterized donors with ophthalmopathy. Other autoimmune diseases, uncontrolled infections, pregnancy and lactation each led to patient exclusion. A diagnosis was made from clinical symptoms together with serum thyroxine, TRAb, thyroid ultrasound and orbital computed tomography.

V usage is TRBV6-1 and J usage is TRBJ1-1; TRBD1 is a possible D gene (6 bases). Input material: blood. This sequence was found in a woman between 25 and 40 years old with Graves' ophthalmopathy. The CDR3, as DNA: TGTGCCAGCAGTAGGTCAGGGGTTGGCACTGAAGCTTTCTTT. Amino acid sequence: CASSRSGVGTEAFF.